This TCR beta chain was captured by sequencing in a study of shared clonotypes between healthy human individuals. Study findings and constraints: With a handful of donors compared, roughly 5% of naive CD4 clonotypes were shared.

Comments on this clone: Its matching antigen is unknown. Other DNA sequences in this sample translate to the same CDR3.

Assay used: immunoSEQ multiplex PCR; TCRdb lists only in-frame clones, some missing. The sample includes about 2.5 million clones, approximately 90% seen only once; the top ten take approximately 0.41%. Between the trimmed V and J ends, which lost 0 bases and 0 bases, there was a span of 8 bases. CDR1 is SGDLS, CDR2 YYNGEE, per germline. The length of the CDR3 is 15 residues. The receptor comes from a man aged 18 to 35 in good health. Some clones in this sample may be carry-over from other donors' samples. Material for sequencing was naive CD4+ T cells from PBMCs. Regarding subset: CD45RA+ positively selected. V is TRBV9 and J is TRBJ2-3; D gene uncertain. DNA for the CDR3: TGTGCCAGCAGCGTAGGTCGTATAAGCACAGATACGCAGTATTTT. It translates to CASSVGRISTDTQYF. Supplemented by reference TRBV9 and TRBJ2-3, the full variable domain reads DSGVTQTPKHLITATGQRVTLRCSPRSGDLSVYWYQQSLDQGLQFLIQYYNGEERAKGNILERFSAQQFPDLHSELNLSSLELGDSALYFCASSVGRISTDTQYFGPGTRLTVL.